These T cell receptor beta chains were read from a single sample in a study of early T cells in non-severe SARS-CoV-2 infection. TCRdb called the 5' RACE reads again in MiXCR, with one record for every CDR3 protein. Here the sample spans some 40,000 distinct CDR3 sequences, 3.9% being singletons. The sample comprised whole blood. The source of these receptors is an adult who was a healthcare worker with PCR-confirmed SARS-CoV-2 infection or an uninfected control (not recorded which). Both conserved end residues are part of each CDR3. D genes are given only for firm matches. Only some rows state a clone size, as once, few, many or a class for expanded clones.

size | D | J | V | CDR3 | DNA
many | TRBD2 | TRBJ2-1 | TRBV5-5 | CASDPYGRAQNEQFF | TGTGCCAGCGACCCCTACGGGAGGGCCCAAAATGAGCAGTTCTTC
many | . | TRBJ2-3 | TRBV7-2 | CASSSSHQDTQYF | TGTGCCAGCAGCTCGTCACATCAGGATACGCAGTATTTT
many | . | TRBJ2-1 | TRBV19 | CASSPQGALVEQFF | TGTGCCAGTAGTCCACAGGGAGCCTTGGTTGAGCAGTTCTTC
few | . | TRBJ2-2 | TRBV4-3 | CASSQRRSGELFF | TGCGCCAGCAGCCAACGTCGCAGCGGGGAGCTGTTTTTT
. | . | TRBJ1-5 | TRBV28 | CASKGQLNQPQHF | TGTGCCAGCAAAGGACAGTTGAATCAGCCCCAGCATTTT
many | . | TRBJ1-2 | TRBV4-2 | CASSQDQGSYYGYTF | TGTGCCAGCAGCCAAGATCAGGGGAGCTACTATGGCTACACCTTC
many | . | TRBJ2-3 | TRBV6-6 | CASTQGPLTDTQYF | TGTGCCAGCACCCAGGGGCCACTCACAGATACGCAGTATTTT
many | . | TRBJ2-6 | TRBV9 | CASSVASGGANVLTF | TGTGCCAGCAGCGTAGCATCCGGTGGGGCCAACGTCCTGACTTTC
many | . | TRBJ2-3 | TRBV13 | CASSSGGTDTQYF | TGTGCCAGCAGCTCCGGCGGCACAGATACGCAGTATTTT
many | . | TRBJ1-4 | TRBV7-2 | CASSSRAHEKLFF | TGTGCCAGCAGCTCCCGCGCCCATGAAAAACTGTTTTTT
many | TRBD2 | TRBJ2-3 | TRBV7-2 | CASRRAGGPWTDTQYF | TGTGCCAGCAGGAGAGCGGGAGGGCCGTGGACAGATACGCAGTATTTT
. | TRBD2 | TRBJ2-7 | TRBV5-4 | CASSLPGLAAYEQYF | TGTGCCAGCAGCTTGCCCGGACTAGCGGCCTACGAGCAGTACTTC
many | TRBD2 | TRBJ2-1 | TRBV24-1 | CATSWGAGGEQFF | TGTGCCACCAGTTGGGGGGCGGGAGGTGAGCAGTTCTTC
many | TRBD2 | TRBJ2-5 | TRBV9 | CASSVGAAGAETQYF | TGTGCCAGCAGCGTAGGGGCGGCGGGAGCAGAGACCCAGTACTTC
many | . | TRBJ2-7 | TRBV5-1 | CASSLAGTAYEQYF | TGCGCCAGCAGCTTGGCCGGCACAGCCTACGAGCAGTACTTC
. | TRBD1 | TRBJ1-1 | TRBV5-4 | CASSWGQALNTEAFF | TGTGCCAGCAGCTGGGGACAGGCCCTGAACACTGAAGCTTTCTTT
many | TRBD2 | TRBJ2-2 | TRBV2 | CASTSGRNTGELFF | TGTGCCAGCACTAGCGGGAGGAACACCGGGGAGCTGTTTTTT
few | TRBD1 | TRBJ2-5 | TRBV20-1 | CSATRDRETQYF | TGCAGTGCTACCAGGGACAGAGAGACCCAGTACTTC
many | TRBD1 | TRBJ1-1 | TRBV6-2/TRBV6-3 | CASVSGTVNTEAFF | TGTGCCAGCGTCTCCGGGACAGTGAACACTGAAGCTTTCTTT
many | . | TRBJ2-7 | TRBV9 | CASSVRAGPIDEQYF | TGTGCCAGCAGCGTACGGGCGGGTCCAATCGACGAGCAGTACTTC
few | TRBD2 | TRBJ2-5 | TRBV28 | CASSTSGRETQYF | TGTGCCAGCAGCACTAGCGGGAGAGAGACCCAGTACTTC
many | . | TRBJ2-3 | TRBV20-1 | CSAREGALHDTQYF | TGCAGTGCTAGAGAGGGGGCTTTACATGATACGCAGTATTTT
few | . | TRBJ2-7 | TRBV27 | CASSVSGYLYF | TGTGCCAGCAGCGTATCAGGGTATTTGTACTTC
. | . | TRBJ2-3 | TRBV18 | CASSLSATVRTDTQYF | TGTGCCAGCTCACTCTCGGCGACAGTTCGCACAGATACGCAGTATTTT
few | TRBD2 | TRBJ2-1 | TRBV19 | CASSSSGSSYNEQFF | TGTGCCAGTAGTAGTAGCGGGAGCTCCTACAATGAGCAGTTCTTC
. | . | TRBJ1-4 | TRBV6-1 | CASNRGLGEKLFF | TGTGCCAGCAATAGGGGTCTGGGTGAAAAACTGTTTTTT
many | . | TRBJ1-5 | TRBV6-2/TRBV6-3 | CASSRRQIQPQHF | TGTGCCAGCAGCCGACGACAGATACAGCCCCAGCATTTT
many | . | TRBJ1-1 | TRBV27 | CASTPNRGTEAFF | TGTGCCAGCACCCCCAATCGGGGGACCGAAGCTTTCTTT
many | . | TRBJ1-2 | TRBV10-3 | CAIRPSGEIYGYTF | TGTGCCATCAGGCCCTCCGGGGAGATCTATGGCTACACCTTC
many | . | TRBJ2-7 | TRBV20-1 | CSARVRRLAYEQYF | TGCAGTGCTAGAGTCAGGCGGCTAGCCTACGAGCAGTACTTC
many | . | TRBJ2-5 | TRBV14 | CASSQSPASTGKKETQYF | TGTGCCAGCAGCCAGAGCCCCGCATCGACAGGAAAAAAAGAGACCCAGTACTTC
many | TRBD2 | TRBJ2-1 | TRBV6-1 | CASSEATTSGRPYNNEQFF | TGTGCCAGCAGTGAAGCAACCACTAGCGGGAGGCCTTATAACAATGAGCAGTTCTTC
few | TRBD2 | TRBJ2-3 | TRBV4-2 | CASSQGGSGTADTQYF | TGTGCCAGCAGCCAAGGGGGTAGCGGGACCGCAGATACGCAGTATTTT
many | . | TRBJ2-3 | TRBV6-1 | CASSEGTETDTQYF | TGTGCCAGCAGTGAAGGGACTGAAACAGATACGCAGTATTTT
many | TRBD1 | TRBJ1-4 | TRBV28 | CASGQGGRNEKLFF | TGTGCCAGCGGACAGGGAGGGCGGAATGAAAAACTGTTTTTT
few | TRBD2 | TRBJ2-7 | TRBV11-2 | CASSLSISGTYEQYF | TGTGCCAGCAGCTTATCAATTAGCGGGACCTACGAGCAGTACTTC
many | . | TRBJ2-3 | TRBV20-1 | CSAPWGSADTQYF | TGCAGTGCTCCCTGGGGTAGCGCAGATACGCAGTATTTT